In its sample, the clone carrying this T cell receptor (beta chain) was seen many times. The CDR3 covers 13 residues. Germline assignment: CDR1 MNHEY and CDR2 SMNVEV (reference sequence). Germline trimming cut 5 bases from V and 8 bases from J; bases unmatched to any gene: 4. These data are taken from a study of T cell repertoires in cytomegalovirus infection. TCRdb redid the calling of the reads with MiXCR, one entry per CDR3 protein. Among under 800,000 distinct CDR3 sequences, 20% to 30% were seen once, and the ten largest hold less than 10%. This sequence joins TRBV27 and TRBJ1-2, with 11 bases that match TRBD1. This TCR was sampled from a human donor in good health (CMV status not recorded). Some clones in this sample may be carry-over from other donors' samples. Sequenced sample: CD8+ T cells from PBMCs. CDR3 amino acids: CASSPGQGAGYTF. CDR3 nucleotide sequence: TGTGCCAGCAGTCCCGGACAGGGGGCAGGCTACACCTTC.